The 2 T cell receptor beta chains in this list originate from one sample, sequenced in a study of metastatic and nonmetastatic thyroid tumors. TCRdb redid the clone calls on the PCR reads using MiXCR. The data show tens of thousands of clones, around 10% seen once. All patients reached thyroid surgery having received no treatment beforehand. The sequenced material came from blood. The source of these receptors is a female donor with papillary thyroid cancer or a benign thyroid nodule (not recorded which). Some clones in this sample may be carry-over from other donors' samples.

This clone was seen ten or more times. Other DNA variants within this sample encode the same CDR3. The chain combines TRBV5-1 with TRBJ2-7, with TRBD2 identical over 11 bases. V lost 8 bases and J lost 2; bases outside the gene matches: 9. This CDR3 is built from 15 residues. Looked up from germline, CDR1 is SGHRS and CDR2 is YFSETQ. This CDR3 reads CARATTSGITYEQYF. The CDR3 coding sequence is TGCGCCAGGGCAACGACTAGCGGGATAACCTACGAGCAGTACTTC.

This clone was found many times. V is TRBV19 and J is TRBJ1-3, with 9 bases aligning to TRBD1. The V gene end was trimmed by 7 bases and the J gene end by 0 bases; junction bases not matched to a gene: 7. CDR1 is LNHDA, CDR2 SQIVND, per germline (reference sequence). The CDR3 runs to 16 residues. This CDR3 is CASTIMDRGSGNTIYF. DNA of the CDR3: TGTGCCAGTACCATAATGGACAGGGGCTCTGGAAACACCATATATTTT.